These 4 T cell receptor beta chains were all obtained from the same sample, sequenced in a study of shared clonotypes between healthy human individuals (dated by TCRdb to 2018 to 2021). Library method: the immunoSEQ multiplex PCR assay. TCRdb provides this immuneACCESS table in a form limited to in-frame rearrangements. Some clones are lacking; in checked studies, under half of them reflect an unresolved V gene, and why the rest are absent is not known. The sample yields 2 million to 2.5 million clones; 85% to 95% were counted once. The biggest ten clones account for 0.37% of the sample. Sequenced material: naive CD4+ T cells from PBMCs. This specimen's cell subset or site label, interpreted: CD45RA+ positively selected. All receptors derive from a man younger than 35 in good health. Some clones in this sample may be carry-over from other donors' samples.

As for this clone: The identical CDR3 is also encoded by other nucleotide sequences in the sample. This chain links TRBV5-4 with TRBJ2-3; D tentatively fits TRBD1 or TRBD2 (5 bases each). The ends were cut back, 0 bases at V and 3 bases at J, with 14 bases in the middle. CDR1 and CDR2 from the germline V gene are SGHNT and YYREEE (reference sequence). This CDR3 comprises 16 residues. Here the CDR3 reads CASSLAGGRATDTQYF. The CDR3 coding sequence is TGTGCCAGCAGCTTGGCTGGAGGCAGGGCGACAGATACGCAGTATTTT.

The chain links TRBV5-6 to TRBJ2-4, with 7 bases aligning to TRBD2. J gave up 8 bases and V 4 bases, and 9 bases lay outside the gene matches. This CDR3 has 14 amino acids. CDR1 and CDR2 from the germline V gene are SGHDT and YYEEEE. This CDR3 is CASSPGGRVDIQYF. In nucleotides, the CDR3 is TGTGCCAGCAGCCCCGGAGGGAGGGTCGACATTCAGTACTTC.

The chain links TRBV28 to TRBJ1-6; no clear D. Per the germline V gene, CDR1 is MDHEN and CDR2 is SYDVKM. The CDR3 spans 11 residues. Trimming took 8 bases from V and 8 from J, leaving 7 bases between them. CDR3 sequence (DNA): TGTGCCAGCCGTAGTGATTCACCCCTCCACTTT. Its translation: CASRSDSPLHF.

V and J are TRBV6-1 and TRBJ2-7; 9 bases map to TRBD1. The CDR3 loop spans 17 amino acids. The germline V gene has CDR1 MNHNS and CDR2 SASEGT. V trimming: 4 bases; J trimming: 5 bases; junction bases outside the gene matches: 15. DNA of the CDR3: TGTGCCAGCAGTGCCGGACAGGGGTTCCCAGGGAGGCACGAGCAGTACTTC. The encoded protein is CASSAGQGFPGRHEQYF.